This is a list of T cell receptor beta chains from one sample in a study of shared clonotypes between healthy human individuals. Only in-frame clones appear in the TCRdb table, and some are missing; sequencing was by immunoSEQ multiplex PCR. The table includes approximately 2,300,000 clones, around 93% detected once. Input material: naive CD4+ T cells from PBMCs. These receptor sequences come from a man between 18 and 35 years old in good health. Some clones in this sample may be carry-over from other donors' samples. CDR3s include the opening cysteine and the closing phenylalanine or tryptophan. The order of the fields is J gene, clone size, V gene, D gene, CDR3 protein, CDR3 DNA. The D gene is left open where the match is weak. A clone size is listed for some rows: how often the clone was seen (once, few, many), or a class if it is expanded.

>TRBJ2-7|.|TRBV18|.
CASSAGTSYEQYF
TGTGCCAGCTCCGCAGGGACCTCCTACGAGCAGTACTTC
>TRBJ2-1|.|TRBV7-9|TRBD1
CASSLRQGAYNEQFF
TGTGCCAGCAGCTTAAGACAGGGAGCATACAATGAGCAGTTCTTC
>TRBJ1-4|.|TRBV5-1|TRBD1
CASSLGGTGDEKLFF
TGCGCCAGCAGCTTGGGAGGGACAGGGGACGAAAAACTGTTTTTT
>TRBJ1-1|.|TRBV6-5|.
CASGIGQNTEAFF
TGTGCCAGCGGGATAGGACAGAACACTGAAGCTTTCTTT
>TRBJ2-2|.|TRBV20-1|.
CSARGSGELFF
TGCAGTGCTAGGGGGTCCGGGGAGCTGTTTTTT
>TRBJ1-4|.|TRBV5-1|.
CASSLAVGFDEKLFF
TGCGCCAGCAGCTTGGCTGTGGGTTTCGATGAAAAACTGTTTTTT
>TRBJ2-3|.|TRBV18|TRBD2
CASSPLYGGRAGTDTQYF
TGTGCCAGCTCACCATTGTATGGCGGGAGGGCCGGAACAGATACGCAGTATTTT
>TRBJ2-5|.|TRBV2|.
CASREEETQYF
TGTGCCAGCAGGGAGGAAGAGACCCAGTACTTC
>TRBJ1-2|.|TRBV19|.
CASSIQVSAGYGYTF
TGTGCCAGTAGCATCCAGGTCTCCGCAGGGTATGGCTACACCTTC
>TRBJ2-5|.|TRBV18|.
CASSPQRSQETQYF
TGTGCCAGCTCACCGCAGCGATCTCAAGAGACCCAGTACTTC
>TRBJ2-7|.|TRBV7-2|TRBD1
CASSLLGQGDEQYF
TGTGCCAGCAGCTTACTGGGACAGGGGGACGAGCAGTACTTC
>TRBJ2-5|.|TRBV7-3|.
CASSSKRAPYLETQYF
TGTGCCAGCAGCTCGAAGCGGGCCCCCTACCTGGAGACCCAGTACTTC
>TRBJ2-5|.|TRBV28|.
CASSLVSREETQYF
TGTGCCAGCAGTTTAGTTTCTCGGGAAGAGACCCAGTACTTC
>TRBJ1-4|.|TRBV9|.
CASSLRGHVNEKLFF
TGTGCCAGCAGCCTCCGGGGGCACGTTAATGAAAAACTGTTTTTT
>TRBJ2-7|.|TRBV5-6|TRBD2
CASSTTSGRLYEQYF
TGTGCCAGCAGTACGACTAGCGGGAGGCTCTACGAGCAGTACTTC
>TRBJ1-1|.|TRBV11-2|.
CASNLNLGGEAFF
TGTGCCAGCAACCTTAACCTGGGGGGTGAAGCTTTCTTT
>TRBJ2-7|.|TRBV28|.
CASARGTYEQYF
TGTGCCAGCGCTCGAGGGACCTACGAGCAGTACTTC
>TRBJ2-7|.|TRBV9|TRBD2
CASSVGGRGKVYEQYF
TGTGCCAGCAGCGTAGGAGGGCGGGGGAAAGTCTACGAGCAGTACTTC
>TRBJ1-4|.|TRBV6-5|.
CASRGRPDEKLFF
TGTGCCAGCCGGGGGCGCCCGGATGAAAAACTGTTTTTT
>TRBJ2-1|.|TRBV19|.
CASNRFVSGNEQFF
TGTGCCAGTAACCGTTTTGTGTCCGGCAATGAGCAGTTCTTC
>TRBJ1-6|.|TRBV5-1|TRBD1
CASSVGQRSYNSPLHF
TGCGCCAGCAGCGTGGGACAGCGCTCCTATAATTCACCCCTCCACTTT
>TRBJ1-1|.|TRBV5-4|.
CASSFPGVNTEAFF
TGTGCCAGCAGCTTTCCAGGCGTGAACACTGAAGCTTTCTTT
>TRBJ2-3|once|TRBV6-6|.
CASSYNAGDTDTQYF
TGTGCCAGCAGTTACAACGCAGGGGACACAGATACGCAGTATTTT
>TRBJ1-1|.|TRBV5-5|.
CASSLLGHMNTEAFF
TGTGCCAGCAGCTTATTAGGACACATGAACACTGAAGCTTTCTTT
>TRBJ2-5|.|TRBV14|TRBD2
CASSPRMGLALQETQYF
TGTGCCAGCAGCCCAAGGATGGGACTAGCTCTGCAAGAGACCCAGTACTTC
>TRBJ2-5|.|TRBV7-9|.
CASSLDTTKTQYF
TGTGCCAGCAGCCTCGACACCACGAAGACCCAGTACTTC
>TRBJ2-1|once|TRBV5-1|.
CASSSGGTTYNEQFF
TGCGCCAGCAGCTCAGGGGGGACTACCTACAATGAGCAGTTCTTC
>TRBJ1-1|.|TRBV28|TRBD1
CASIAWGQGGTEAFF
TGTGCCAGCATTGCATGGGGCCAGGGGGGCACTGAAGCTTTCTTT
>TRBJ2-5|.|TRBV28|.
CASRPLTSRQTQYF
TGTGCCAGCAGACCCCTTACTAGCCGGCAGACCCAGTACTTC
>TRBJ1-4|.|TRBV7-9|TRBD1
CASSLGQGTTNEKLFF
TGTGCCAGCAGCTTGGGACAGGGGACGACTAATGAAAAACTGTTTTTT
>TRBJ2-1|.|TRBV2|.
CASSEVAHNEQFF
TGTGCCAGCAGTGAAGTCGCTCACAATGAGCAGTTCTTC
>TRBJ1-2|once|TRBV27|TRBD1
CASRRQGDGYYGYTF
TGTGCCAGCAGAAGACAGGGGGATGGTTACTATGGCTACACCTTC
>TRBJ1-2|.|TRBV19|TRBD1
CASSLRTGGDYGYTF
TGTGCCAGTAGTCTCCGGACAGGCGGAGACTATGGCTACACCTTC
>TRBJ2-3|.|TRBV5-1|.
CASSETPARGTDTQYF
TGCGCCAGCAGCGAGACCCCCGCGCGGGGCACAGATACGCAGTATTTT
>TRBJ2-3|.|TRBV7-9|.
CASSSQNPSTDTQYF
TGTGCCAGCAGCTCGCAAAATCCTAGCACAGATACGCAGTATTTT
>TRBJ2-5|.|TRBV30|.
CAWSYLHQETQYF
TGTGCCTGGTCCTATCTACATCAAGAGACCCAGTACTTC
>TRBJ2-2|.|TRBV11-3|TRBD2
CASTPGGGNTGELFF
TGTGCCAGCACCCCCGGCGGGGGGAACACCGGGGAGCTGTTTTTT
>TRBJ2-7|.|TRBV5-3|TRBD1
CARSLILGDRVPQWPVYEQYF
TGTGCCAGAAGCTTGATTCTGGGTGACAGGGTACCCCAATGGCCGGTCTACGAGCAGTACTTC
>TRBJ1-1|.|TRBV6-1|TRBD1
CASSDNRGAEAFF
TGTGCCAGCAGTGACAACAGGGGCGCTGAAGCTTTCTTT
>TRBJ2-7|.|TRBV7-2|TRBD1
CASSPGGRNYEQYF
TGTGCCAGCAGCCCAGGGGGTCGAAACTACGAGCAGTACTTC
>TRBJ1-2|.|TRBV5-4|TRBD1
CASTRTGSNYGYTF
TGTGCCAGCACGCGGACAGGGAGTAACTATGGCTACACCTTC
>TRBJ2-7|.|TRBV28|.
CAISPPRDSYEQYF
TGTGCCATCTCCCCCCCCCGGGACTCCTACGAGCAGTACTTC
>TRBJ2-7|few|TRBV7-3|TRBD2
CASSQGTSGYEQYF
TGTGCCAGCAGCCAAGGGACTAGCGGGTACGAGCAGTACTTC
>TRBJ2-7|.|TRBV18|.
CASSPRTDTYEQYF
TGTGCCAGCTCACCAAGGACAGATACCTACGAGCAGTACTTC
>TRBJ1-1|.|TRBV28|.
CASRRQSMNTEAFF
TGTGCCAGCAGACGACAAAGTATGAACACTGAAGCTTTCTTT
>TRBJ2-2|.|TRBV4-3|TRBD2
CASSQLKLAGSPGELFF
TGCGCCAGCAGCCAATTGAAATTAGCGGGAAGTCCCGGGGAGCTGTTTTTT
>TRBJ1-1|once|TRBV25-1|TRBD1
CATKSTGGGLDTEAFF
TGTGCCACCAAATCCACAGGGGGTGGTTTGGACACTGAAGCTTTCTTT
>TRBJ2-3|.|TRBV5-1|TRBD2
CASRQLAGEIQSTDTQYF
TGCGCCAGCAGGCAACTAGCGGGAGAAATTCAAAGCACAGATACGCAGTATTTT